This T cell receptor beta chain is from a study of blood T cell repertoires in COVID-19. Looking at the study overall: From the United States, Italy and Spain came samples of acute and convalescent COVID-19.

This CDR3 region has 16 residues. Germline assignment: CDR1 SNHLY and CDR2 FYNNEI. J gave up 4 bases and V 2 bases, and 5 bases lay outside the gene matches. Produced via immunoSEQ multiplex PCR; TCRdb's table is partial and in-frame only. This sample yields 150,000 to 200,000 clones, of which roughly 80% are seen a single time; about 1.9% belongs to the top ten. This sequence joins TRBV2 and TRBJ1-2, with 12 nucleotides matching TRBD1. The sequence derives from a woman of 80 years or more with acute or convalescent COVID-19. The sample taken for sequencing was peripheral blood. The CDR3 region is CASSETGTGGAYGYTF. The CDR3 DNA reads TGTGCCAGCAGTGAAACCGGGACAGGGGGCGCCTATGGCTACACCTTC. The full variable domain, with the rest looked up from reference TRBV2 and TRBJ1-2, is EPEVTQTPSHQVTQMGQEVILRCVPISNHLYFYWYRQILGQKVEFLVSFYNNEISEKSEIFDDQFSVERPDGSNFTLKIRSTKLEDSAMYFCASSETGTGGAYGYTFGSGTRLTVV.